Following are 24 T cell receptor beta chains from one sample sequenced in a study of blood T cell repertoires in COVID-19. Sequencing was performed with immunoSEQ multiplex PCR; in TCRdb, only in-frame clones are kept and a portion is missing. The sample lists approximately 150,000 clones; around 88% were seen once. The sample comprised peripheral blood. Receptors originate from a human donor in a cohort sampled during active COVID-19.

This chain links TRBV3-1 (or the pseudogene TRBV3-2) with TRBJ1-1, with 7 bases lining up with TRBD1. Per germline, CDR1 LGHDT and CDR2 YNNKEL (reference sequence). Trimming at V came to 1 base and at J to 1 base, leaving 0 bases not matched to a gene. CDR3 size: 14 residues. The CDR3 nucleotides are TGTGCCAGCAGCCAAGGACAGGGGAACACTGAAGCTTTCTTT. It specifies CASSQGQGNTEAFF.

This clone was observed a single time. The chain uses TRBV24-1 and TRBJ2-2; no firm D call. Per germline, CDR1 KGHDR and CDR2 SFDVKD. V was shortened by 0 bases and J by 1 base, with 5 bases between the two germline ends. CDR3 length: 15 residues. For the CDR3, the DNA is TGTGCCACCAGTGATTTGGTACAGAACACCGGGGAGCTGTTTTTT. Its translation is CATSDLVQNTGELFF.

The chain is built from TRBV14 and TRBJ2-1, with a possible D match to TRBD2 (5 bases). Deletions cut 0 bases from V and 2 bases from J, with 11 bases between. CDR1 is SGHDN and CDR2 is FVKESK in the germline V gene. The length of the CDR3 is 16 residues. The CDR3 DNA sequence: TGTGCCAGCAGCCAAGACCGACTATCGACCTACAATGAGCAGTTCTTC. It codes for CASSQDRLSTYNEQFF.

This sequence joins TRBV2 and TRBJ2-1, with 7 bases lining up with TRBD1. CDR1 is SNHLY, CDR2 FYNNEI, per germline. V gave up 7 bases and J gave up 1 base; unmatched junction bases: 7. This CDR3 is 15 amino acids long. CDR3 DNA: TGTGCCAGCACCCAACAGGGGAGTTCCTACAATGAGCAGTTCTTC. Residues: CASTQQGSSYNEQFF.

This chain connects TRBV6-5 to TRBJ2-1; TRBD2 aligns across 9 bases. In germline, CDR1 is MNHEY, CDR2 SVGAGI. This CDR3 contains 15 residues. V lost 6 bases, J lost 4 bases, and 7 bases stayed unmatched. The CDR3 loop reads CASRGTSLYYNEQFF. The DNA of the CDR3 is TGTGCCAGCAGGGGGACTAGCCTTTATTACAATGAGCAGTTCTTC.

The chain is built from TRBV10-3 and TRBJ2-3; TRBD1 is a possible D gene (7 bases). Germline values: CDR1 ENHRY, CDR2 SYGVKD. The V gene lost 2 bases and the J gene lost 6 bases, with 15 bases spanning the gap. The CDR3 extends over 15 amino acids. The CDR3 region is CAISEVPGGRDTQYF. CDR3 DNA sequence: TGTGCCATCAGTGAGGTCCCAGGGGGGAGGGATACGCAGTATTTT.

The chain uses TRBV5-8 and TRBJ1-6; 8 positions match TRBD1. Trimming removed 4 bases from V and 7 bases from J; junction bases left unmatched: 10. Germline CDR1 is SGHTS and CDR2 is YDEGEE. CDR3 length equals 16 residues. CDR3 nucleotide sequence: TGTGCCAGCAGCCCTCGGACAGGGTTCCGGAATTCACCCCTCCACTTT. This encodes CASSPRTGFRNSPLHF.

The chain uses TRBV13 and TRBJ1-1; 9 positions match TRBD1. In germline, CDR1 is PRHDT, CDR2 FYEKMQ (reference sequence). CDR3 length equals 13 residues. J lost 11 bases, V lost 5 bases, and 9 bases had no gene match. CDR3 nucleotide sequence: TGTGCCAGCAGCGAATGGGACAGGGCCCGGGCTTTCTTT. Translation gives CASSEWDRARAFF.

This chain links TRBV6-5 with TRBJ2-6, with D perhaps matching TRBD2 (5 bases). The V end lost 4 bases, the J end lost 0 bases, and 10 bases lay between the germline ends. Germline loops: CDR1 MNHEY, CDR2 SVGAGI. The CDR3 contains 16 residues. The CDR3 protein is CASSLDSLSGANVLTF. CDR3 coding DNA: TGTGCCAGCAGTTTGGACTCTCTCTCTGGGGCCAACGTCCTGACTTTC.

The chain uses TRBV7-6 and TRBJ1-1; D unclear. V dropped 2 bases and J dropped 1 base, with 8 bases sitting between them. The CDR3 spans 14 residues. In germline, CDR1 is SGHVS, CDR2 FNYEAQ. In DNA form, the CDR3 reads TGTGCCAGCAGCTTAAATCCGGGGAACACTGAAGCTTTCTTT. Its translation is CASSLNPGNTEAFF.

The J gene is TRBJ1-2, the V gene TRBV12-3 or TRBV12-4; 9 positions agree with TRBD1. This CDR3 has 13 amino acids. Trimming at V came to 5 bases and at J to 7 bases, leaving 5 bases not matched to a gene. The CDR3 nucleotides read TGTGCCAGCAGTCGGCGGACAGGGGTTGGCTACACCTTC. It specifies CASSRRTGVGYTF.

The J gene is TRBJ1-2, the V gene TRBV9, with 9 bases matching TRBD1. The V gene end was trimmed by 4 bases and the J gene end by 7 bases; junction bases not matched to a gene: 8. CDR3 length equals 14 residues. Germline values: CDR1 SGDLS, CDR2 YYNGEE. The CDR3 loop reads CASSPRTGAGGYTF. For the CDR3, the DNA is TGTGCCAGCAGCCCACGGACAGGGGCAGGTGGCTACACCTTC.

This clone was seen only a few times. V and J are TRBV10-3 and TRBJ2-5; D is uncertain. V dropped 1 base and J dropped 3 bases, with 15 bases sitting between them. This CDR3 comprises 16 residues. Germline assignment: CDR1 ENHRY and CDR2 SYGVKD. CDR3 sequence reads: CAISEYRVKDKETQYF. The CDR3 coding sequence is TGTGCCATCAGTGAGTACCGCGTGAAAGATAAAGAGACCCAGTACTTC.

The V and J genes are TRBV27 and TRBJ2-7; 9 bases agree with TRBD1. The CDR3 is 15 amino acids. With 5 bases clipped from V and 3 bases from J, the junction kept 8 bases outside the gene matches. CDR1 is MNHEY and CDR2 is SMNVEV in the germline V gene (reference sequence). CDR3 coding DNA: TGTGCCAGCAGTGAGCCGGGACAGGGTGTCTACGAGCAGTACTTC. The encoded protein is CASSEPGQGVYEQYF.

This sequence joins TRBV5-5 and TRBJ1-1, with D possibly matching TRBD1 (6 bases). Germline CDR1 reads SGHKS; CDR2 reads YYEKEE (reference sequence). The V end was cut by 0 bases, the J end by 6 bases, with 15 bases between. The CDR3 covers 15 residues. The DNA of the CDR3 is TGTGCCAGCAGCTTGGGGGCAGGGGAGTTCTCTGAAGCTTTCTTT. It encodes CASSLGAGEFSEAFF.

This clone came up a few times. The J gene is TRBJ2-7, the V gene TRBV2, with 8 bases that match TRBD2. J was trimmed by 4 bases and V by 3 bases; bases with no gene match: 8. The CDR3 is 15 residues long. Germline V CDR1 and CDR2: SNHLY, FYNNEI. The CDR3 is CASSDPAGVLYEQYF. DNA for the CDR3: TGTGCCAGCAGTGACCCAGCGGGGGTTCTTTACGAGCAGTACTTC.

This clone turned up a few times. This chain joins TRBV6-5 and TRBJ1-1; D is perhaps TRBD1 (5 bases). CDR1 is MNHEY, CDR2 SVGAGI, per germline. The CDR3 runs 14 residues. The V end was cut by 7 bases, the J end by 0 bases, with 12 bases between. The CDR3 protein is CASKMDIMNTEAFF. Here the CDR3 DNA reads TGTGCCAGCAAAATGGACATAATGAACACTGAAGCTTTCTTT.

The chain carries TRBV10-2 and TRBJ2-5; weak D call: TRBD2 (6 bases). V lost 6 bases to trimming and J lost 9 bases, with 14 bases between them. Germline V gives CDR1 WSHSY, CDR2 SAAADI. This CDR3 region has 12 residues. CDR3 loop: CASRQARGAQYF. The CDR3 DNA reads as TGCGCCAGCAGACAGGCCCGCGGGGCCCAGTACTTC.

The CDR3 coding sequence is TGTGCCAGCTCACCGATGGGCAAGAGTGGCTACACCTTC. Translation gives CASSPMGKSGYTF. V and J are TRBV18 and TRBJ1-2; D gene unclear. V shed 3 bases and J shed 7 bases, with 12 bases lying between them. The CDR3 contains 13 residues. Germline V gene data show CDR1 as KGHSH and CDR2 as LQKENI. The variable domain in full, completed from reference TRBV18 and TRBJ1-2, reads NAGVMQNPRHLVRRRGQEARLRCSPMKGHSHVYWYRQLPEEGLKFMVYLQKENIIDESGMPKERFSAEFPKEGPSILRIQQVVRGDSAAYFCASSPMGKSGYTFGSGTRLTVV.

Only one count was recorded for this clone. The chain has TRBV19 and TRBJ1-5; no reliable D call. The CDR3 totals 15 residues. Trimming shortened V by 3 bases and J by 3 bases, and 12 bases separated the two germline ends. Germline V gene data show CDR1 as LNHDA and CDR2 as SQIVND (reference sequence). The CDR3 spells CASSISGLPNQPQHF. As DNA, the CDR3 is TGTGCCAGTAGTATTTCAGGACTACCCAATCAGCCCCAGCATTTT.

The chain carries TRBV10-3 and TRBJ1-2; no definite D call. The CDR3 is 11 residues long. Germline V lookup: CDR1 ENHRY, CDR2 SYGVKD. V was cut by 10 bases and J by 3 bases, with 9 bases left in between. CDR3 region: CATRRDYGYTF. Written as DNA, the CDR3 is TGTGCCACCAGGAGGGACTATGGCTACACCTTC.

This clone was seen a few times. J is TRBJ1-2 and V is TRBV18, with TRBD1 matching 8 bases. Trimming took 5 bases from V and 2 from J; bases not matched to a gene: 10. The germline V gene has CDR1 KGHSH and CDR2 LQKENI. The CDR3 is 16 amino acids. This CDR3 reads CASSRTGTTGNYGYTF. CDR3 DNA sequence: TGTGCCAGCTCAAGGACAGGGACGACAGGAAACTATGGCTACACCTTC. The complete variable domain, with remaining parts taken from reference TRBV18 and TRBJ1-2, reads NAGVMQNPRHLVRRRGQEARLRCSPMKGHSHVYWYRQLPEEGLKFMVYLQKENIIDESGMPKERFSAEFPKEGPSILRIQQVVRGDSAAYFCASSRTGTTGNYGYTFGSGTRLTVV.

V and J are TRBV29-1 and TRBJ2-2, with D perhaps matching TRBD1 (6 bases). Germline V lookup: CDR1 SQVTM, CDR2 ANQGSEA. V shed 5 bases and J shed 0 bases, with 13 bases lying between them. The CDR3 runs to 15 residues. The CDR3 reads CSVTGKWANTGELFF. Here the CDR3 DNA reads TGCAGCGTTACAGGGAAGTGGGCGAACACCGGGGAGCTGTTTTTT.

CDR3 sequence: CATGQGFYNEQFF. CDR3 DNA sequence: TGTGCCACCGGACAGGGATTTTACAATGAGCAGTTCTTC. The rearrangement uses TRBV19 and TRBJ2-1, with TRBD1 matching 8 bases. V shed 10 bases and J 4 bases; nucleotides not matched to a gene: 6. Germline V gives CDR1 LNHDA, CDR2 SQIVND (reference sequence). The CDR3 spans 13 residues.